The entry below describes one TCR beta chain. Antigen specificity is unknown. These data belong to a study of post-analysis software for immune sequencing data. Each TCR beta cDNA library carried unique molecular identifiers. MiXCR, applied by TCRdb to the PCR reads, yields one record per CDR3 protein. The sample has some 690,000 distinct CDR3 sequences, 25% to 30% seen once; the top ten hold approximately 0.6%. General study points: Controls had lower frequencies than patients of about five TRBV segments, which included TRBV5-6, TRBV5-1 and TRBV20-1. Patients with multiple sclerosis recorded significantly lower normalized Chao1 diversity than controls, the study found.

The trim removed 7 bases at V and 4 bases at J, leaving 12 bases unmatched. The CDR3 length is 15 residues. The V gene's germline CDR1 is SGHRS and CDR2 YFSETQ. The rearrangement joins TRBV5-1 to TRBJ2-5, with TRBD1 matching 8 bases. The clonotype comes from a girl aged 10 to 17 with multiple sclerosis. Specimen: blood. The CDR3 region has the DNA TGCGCCAGCCGCACTCAGGGGGCTGGGGGAGAGACCCAGTACTTC. Encoded protein: CASRTQGAGGETQYF.